Listed below are T cell receptor beta chains from one sample, sequenced in a study of T cells after yellow fever vaccination. In TCRdb, the 5' RACE reads were re-called with MiXCR into one record per CDR3 protein. The sample gives around 590,000 distinct CDR3 sequences, 9% to 15% of which show up once; more than 12% is in the top ten. The material sequenced was PBMCs, taken on the day of the yellow fever booster vaccination. These TCRs come from a man aged 30-40 years who received the YFV17D yellow fever vaccine. Each CDR3 is given with its conserved first and last residue. Fields, in order: CDR3 DNA, CDR3 protein, V gene, clone size, D gene, J gene. The D gene is left open where the match is weak. The size entry is marked missing in some rows and otherwise reads once, few, many or a size class.

CDR3 DNA: TGTGCCAGCAGTGGAGGGATCCCGGTCACTGAAGCTTTCTTT; CDR3 protein: CASSGGIPVTEAFF; V gene: TRBV12-3/TRBV12-4; clone size: .; D gene: .; J gene: TRBJ1-1
CDR3 DNA: TGTGCCAGCAGAGGACTAGCGGGAGTTGTTTCCTACAATGAGCAGTTCTTC; CDR3 protein: CASRGLAGVVSYNEQFF; V gene: TRBV28; clone size: .; D gene: TRBD2; J gene: TRBJ2-1
CDR3 DNA: TGTGCCAGCAGCCAAGTACCGGGACAGGGGCTGGGAGAGACCCAGTACTTC; CDR3 protein: CASSQVPGQGLGETQYF; V gene: TRBV14; clone size: .; D gene: TRBD1; J gene: TRBJ2-5
CDR3 DNA: TGTGCCAGCAGTCGGCGGGAGGGCCAAGTAACAGATACGCAGTATTTT; CDR3 protein: CASSRREGQVTDTQYF; V gene: TRBV27; clone size: few; D gene: TRBD2; J gene: TRBJ2-3
CDR3 DNA: TGTGCCACCAGTAGCGCCACGTGGACCGGGGAGCTGTTTTTT; CDR3 protein: CATSSATWTGELFF; V gene: TRBV24-1; clone size: few; D gene: .; J gene: TRBJ2-2
CDR3 DNA: TGTGCCAGCAGCTCCGGTAAAGGCGCTGAAGCTTTCTTT; CDR3 protein: CASSSGKGAEAFF; V gene: TRBV3-1; clone size: .; D gene: .; J gene: TRBJ1-1
CDR3 DNA: TGTGCCGGGGGAACAGGGGGCGCGAACATTCAGTACTTC; CDR3 protein: CAGGTGGANIQYF; V gene: TRBV7-9; clone size: .; D gene: TRBD1; J gene: TRBJ2-4
CDR3 DNA: TGTGCCAGCGGGGAACAGGGGCTTGCCTACGAGCAGTACTTC; CDR3 protein: CASGEQGLAYEQYF; V gene: TRBV2; clone size: .; D gene: TRBD1; J gene: TRBJ2-7
CDR3 DNA: TGCAGTGCTAACGGACTAGCGGGAGTGTTCCTGCAAGAGACCCAGTACTTC; CDR3 protein: CSANGLAGVFLQETQYF; V gene: TRBV20-1; clone size: .; D gene: TRBD2; J gene: TRBJ2-5
CDR3 DNA: TGCGCCAGCAGCCACCGGGCAGCTAACTATGGCTACACCTTC; CDR3 protein: CASSHRAANYGYTF; V gene: TRBV5-1; clone size: .; D gene: .; J gene: TRBJ1-2
CDR3 DNA: TGCAGCGTTGAAGTTGGCCTAGCCGAACATGAGCAGTTCTTC; CDR3 protein: CSVEVGLAEHEQFF; V gene: TRBV29-1; clone size: few; D gene: .; J gene: TRBJ2-1
CDR3 DNA: TGTGCCAGCAGAACCGGGACAGGGGGCCATCAGCCCCAGCATTTT; CDR3 protein: CASRTGTGGHQPQHF; V gene: TRBV12-3/TRBV12-4; clone size: few; D gene: TRBD1; J gene: TRBJ1-5
CDR3 DNA: TGTGCCAGCAGGGGAAGCGGGAGAGCAAATGAGCAGTTCTTC; CDR3 protein: CASRGSGRANEQFF; V gene: TRBV6-2/TRBV6-3; clone size: .; D gene: TRBD2; J gene: TRBJ2-1
CDR3 DNA: TGTGCCAGCAGTTCAGCGGGAGTCGGAGATACGCAGTATTTT; CDR3 protein: CASSSAGVGDTQYF; V gene: TRBV28; clone size: .; D gene: TRBD2; J gene: TRBJ2-3
CDR3 DNA: TGCGCCAGCAGCCAAGATAACGCATTCGGGGGGCGGAACACTGAAGCTTTCTTT; CDR3 protein: CASSQDNAFGGRNTEAFF; V gene: TRBV4-3; clone size: .; D gene: .; J gene: TRBJ1-1
CDR3 DNA: TGTGCCAGCAGCGTCTCCGGGGGCTATGGCGAGCAGTACTTC; CDR3 protein: CASSVSGGYGEQYF; V gene: TRBV9; clone size: .; D gene: .; J gene: TRBJ2-7
CDR3 DNA: TGTGCCATTTCCGGGACAGACTCCTACAATGAGCAGTTCTTC; CDR3 protein: CAISGTDSYNEQFF; V gene: TRBV10-3; clone size: few; D gene: TRBD1; J gene: TRBJ2-1
CDR3 DNA: TGTGCCAGCAGACCAAAGGGGACAGCCTACGAGCAGTACTTC; CDR3 protein: CASRPKGTAYEQYF; V gene: TRBV12-3/TRBV12-4; clone size: few; D gene: TRBD1; J gene: TRBJ2-7
CDR3 DNA: TGTGCCAGCAGCCTGGGACGGGTCCTCAATGAGCAGTTCTTC; CDR3 protein: CASSLGRVLNEQFF; V gene: TRBV12-3/TRBV12-4; clone size: .; D gene: .; J gene: TRBJ2-1
CDR3 DNA: TGCAGCGCTCGCACTGCAGGGCAGCCCCAGCATTTT; CDR3 protein: CSARTAGQPQHF; V gene: TRBV29-1; clone size: few; D gene: .; J gene: TRBJ1-5
CDR3 DNA: TGTGCCAGCAGTTTATTTCTGGGAAACACCATATATTTT; CDR3 protein: CASSLFLGNTIYF; V gene: TRBV12-3/TRBV12-4; clone size: .; D gene: .; J gene: TRBJ1-3
CDR3 DNA: TGTGCCAGCAAGAGACGGGACAGGGGATTCTACGAGCAGTACTTC; CDR3 protein: CASKRRDRGFYEQYF; V gene: TRBV28; clone size: .; D gene: TRBD1; J gene: TRBJ2-7
CDR3 DNA: TGTGCCAGCAGCTTCGGTTTAACGGCTAGCAGGCCGGATGAGCAGTTCTTC; CDR3 protein: CASSFGLTASRPDEQFF; V gene: TRBV7-9; clone size: .; D gene: .; J gene: TRBJ2-1
CDR3 DNA: TGCGCCAGCAGCTTGGGAGTCCTAGCGGGGGGCCGAAACACCGGGGAGCTGTTTTTT; CDR3 protein: CASSLGVLAGGRNTGELFF; V gene: TRBV5-1; clone size: few; D gene: TRBD2; J gene: TRBJ2-2
CDR3 DNA: TGTGCCAGCAGCTTAGGGGGTGGAAACTATCCAACCAATGAGCAGTTCTTC; CDR3 protein: CASSLGGGNYPTNEQFF; V gene: TRBV7-9; clone size: few; D gene: .; J gene: TRBJ2-1
CDR3 DNA: TGTGCCAGCAGCTTATCCGCGGGGTGGACCGAGCAGTACTTC; CDR3 protein: CASSLSAGWTEQYF; V gene: TRBV7-2; clone size: .; D gene: .; J gene: TRBJ2-7
CDR3 DNA: TGTGCCAGCAGATGGGACAGGGGAGGTTCACCCCTCCACTTT; CDR3 protein: CASRWDRGGSPLHF; V gene: TRBV5-4; clone size: .; D gene: TRBD1; J gene: TRBJ1-6
CDR3 DNA: TGTGCCTGGAGTGTCGTAAAACCGGGACAGGGTCCACTAGATAAGTTACAAGAGCAGTTCTTC; CDR3 protein: CAWSVVKPGQGPLDKLQEQFF; V gene: TRBV30; clone size: .; D gene: TRBD1; J gene: TRBJ2-1
CDR3 DNA: TGTGCCAGCTCACTACTAGCTTGGTCCTACAATGAGCAGTTCTTC; CDR3 protein: CASSLLAWSYNEQFF; V gene: TRBV18; clone size: .; D gene: .; J gene: TRBJ2-1
CDR3 DNA: TGCGCCAGCAGCTTGGCCACCTGGTCTAGGGGAATGAGCTCCTACAATGAGCCGTTCTTC; CDR3 protein: CASSLATWSRGMSSYNEPFF; V gene: TRBV5-1; clone size: .; D gene: .; J gene: TRBJ2-1
CDR3 DNA: TGTGCCAGCAGCTTATCTACGCCGACAGATACGCAGTATTTT; CDR3 protein: CASSLSTPTDTQYF; V gene: TRBV11-1; clone size: .; D gene: .; J gene: TRBJ2-3
CDR3 DNA: TGTGCCAGCAGCGTAGGACAGGGCTCTGGGGCCAACGTCCTGACTTTC; CDR3 protein: CASSVGQGSGANVLTF; V gene: TRBV9; clone size: few; D gene: TRBD1; J gene: TRBJ2-6
CDR3 DNA: TGTGCCAGTAGTGACAGACCCGGAGGCGATGAGCAGTTCTTC; CDR3 protein: CASSDRPGGDEQFF; V gene: TRBV19; clone size: .; D gene: .; J gene: TRBJ2-1
CDR3 DNA: TGTGCCAGCAGAGGTCCCCCAGAGGGTGAGCAGTTCTTC; CDR3 protein: CASRGPPEGEQFF; V gene: TRBV14; clone size: few; D gene: .; J gene: TRBJ2-1
CDR3 DNA: TGCAGTGCTAGGGGAGGGGTTTCACCCCTCCACTTT; CDR3 protein: CSARGGVSPLHF; V gene: TRBV20-1; clone size: few; D gene: .; J gene: TRBJ1-6